Below are 2 T cell receptor beta chains sequenced from a single sample in a study of regulatory T cells in long-lasting Graves disease. The time point is: newly diagnosed GD, antithyroid drugs for less than 3 months. Extracted PBMC RNA gave rise to the TCR library. Construction of TCR beta libraries relied on iRepertoire HTBI primers and on Arm-PCR targeting CDR3 regions. TCRdb passed the multiplex PCR reads through MiXCR, listing each CDR3 protein once. This sample has about 500,000 distinct CDR3 sequences; more than 10% occur once, and the top ten carry about 8.9%. These sequences were also reported in another study, on T cells in Graves' hyperthyroidism and ophthalmopathy.

The input for sequencing was peripheral blood mononuclear cells (PBMCs), taken at new diagnosis, from a patient treated with antithyroid drugs. These TCRs come from a woman aged 25 to 39 with Graves disease.

This clonotype was seen repeatedly, ten times or more. The chain carries TRBV5-4 and TRBJ2-1, with 12 positions matching TRBD2. There are 15 residues in the CDR3. The V gene's germline CDR1 is SGHNT and CDR2 YYREEE (reference sequence). J gave up 7 bases and V 4 bases, and 6 bases lay outside the gene matches. CDR3 in DNA: TGTGCCAGCAGCCGTCTAGCGGGAGGGGGGAATGAGCAGTTCTTC. It codes for CASSRLAGGGNEQFF.

This clonotype was seen many times. The V call is TRBV20-1, the J call TRBJ2-7; D is unclear. The CDR3 extends over 14 amino acids. Trimming removed 5 bases at V and 5 bases at J, with 19 bases between. Germline V lookup: CDR1 DFQATT, CDR2 SNEGSKA (reference sequence). The CDR3 protein is CSAYSGPAVHEQYF. CDR3 DNA sequence: TGCAGTGCTTATTCCGGGCCTGCAGTTCACGAGCAGTACTTC.